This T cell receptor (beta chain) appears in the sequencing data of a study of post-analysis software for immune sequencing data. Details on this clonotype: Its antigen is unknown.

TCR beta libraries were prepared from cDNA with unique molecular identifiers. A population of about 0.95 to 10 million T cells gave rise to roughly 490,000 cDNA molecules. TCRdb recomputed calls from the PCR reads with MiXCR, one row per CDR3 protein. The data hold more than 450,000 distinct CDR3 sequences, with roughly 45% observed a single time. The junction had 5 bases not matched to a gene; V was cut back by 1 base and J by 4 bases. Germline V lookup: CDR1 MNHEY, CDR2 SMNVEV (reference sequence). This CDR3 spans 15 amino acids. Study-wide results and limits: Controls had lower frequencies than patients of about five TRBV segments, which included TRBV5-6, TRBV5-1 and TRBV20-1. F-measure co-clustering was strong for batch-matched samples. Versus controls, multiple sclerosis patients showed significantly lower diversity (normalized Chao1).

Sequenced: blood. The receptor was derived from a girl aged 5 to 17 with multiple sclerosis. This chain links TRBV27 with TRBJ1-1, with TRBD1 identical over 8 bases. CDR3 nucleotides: TGTGCCAGCAGTTTATACCACAGGGGGGGCACTGAAGCTTTCTTT. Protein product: CASSLYHRGGTEAFF.